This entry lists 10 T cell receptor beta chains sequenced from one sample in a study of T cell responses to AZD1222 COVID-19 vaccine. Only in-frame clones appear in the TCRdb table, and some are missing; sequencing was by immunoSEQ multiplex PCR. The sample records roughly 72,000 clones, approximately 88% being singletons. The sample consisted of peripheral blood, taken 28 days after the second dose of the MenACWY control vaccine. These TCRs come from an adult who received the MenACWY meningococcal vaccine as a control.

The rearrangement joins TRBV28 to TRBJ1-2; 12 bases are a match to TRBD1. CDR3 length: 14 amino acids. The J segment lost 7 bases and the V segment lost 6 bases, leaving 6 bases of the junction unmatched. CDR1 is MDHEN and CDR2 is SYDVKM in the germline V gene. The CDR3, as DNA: TGTGCCAGCAGGTCGGGACAGGGGGCAGGTGGCTACACCTTC. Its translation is CASRSGQGAGGYTF.

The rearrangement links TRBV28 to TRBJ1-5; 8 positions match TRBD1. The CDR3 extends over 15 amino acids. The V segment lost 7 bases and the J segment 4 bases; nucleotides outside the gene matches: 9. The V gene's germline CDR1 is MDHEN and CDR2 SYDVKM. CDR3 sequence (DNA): TGTGCCAGCACCCTCGACAGGGGAGGGAATCAGCCCCAGCATTTT. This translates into CASTLDRGGNQPQHF. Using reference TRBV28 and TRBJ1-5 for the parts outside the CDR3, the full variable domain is DVKVTQSSRYLVKRTGEKVFLECVQDMDHENMFWYRQDPGLGLRLIYFSYDVKMKEKGDIPEGYSVSREKKERFSLILESASTNQTSMYLCASTLDRGGNQPQHFGDGTRLSIL.

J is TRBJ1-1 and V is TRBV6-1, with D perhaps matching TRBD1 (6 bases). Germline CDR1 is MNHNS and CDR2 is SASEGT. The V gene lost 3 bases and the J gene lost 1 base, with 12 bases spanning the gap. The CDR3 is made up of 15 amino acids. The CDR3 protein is CASSENEDRNTEAFF. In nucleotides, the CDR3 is TGTGCCAGCAGTGAGAATGAGGACAGGAACACTGAAGCTTTCTTT.

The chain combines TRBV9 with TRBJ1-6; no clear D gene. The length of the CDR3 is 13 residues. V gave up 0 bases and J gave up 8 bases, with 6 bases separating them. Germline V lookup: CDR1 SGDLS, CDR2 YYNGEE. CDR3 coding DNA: TGTGCCAGCAGCGTAGTCGGTGATTCACCCCTCCACTTT. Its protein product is CASSVVGDSPLHF.

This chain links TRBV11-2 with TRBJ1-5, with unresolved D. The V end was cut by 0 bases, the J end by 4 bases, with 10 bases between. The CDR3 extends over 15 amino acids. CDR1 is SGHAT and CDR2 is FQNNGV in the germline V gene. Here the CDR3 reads CASSLDPGLNQPQHF. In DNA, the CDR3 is TGTGCCAGCAGCTTAGACCCTGGGTTAAATCAGCCCCAGCATTTT.

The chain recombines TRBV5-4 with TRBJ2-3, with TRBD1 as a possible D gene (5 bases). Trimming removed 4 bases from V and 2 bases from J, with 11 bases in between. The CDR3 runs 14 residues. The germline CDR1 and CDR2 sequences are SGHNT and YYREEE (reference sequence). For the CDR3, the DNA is TGTGCCAGCAGCGCAGACAGAGCCACAGATACGCAGTATTTT. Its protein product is CASSADRATDTQYF.

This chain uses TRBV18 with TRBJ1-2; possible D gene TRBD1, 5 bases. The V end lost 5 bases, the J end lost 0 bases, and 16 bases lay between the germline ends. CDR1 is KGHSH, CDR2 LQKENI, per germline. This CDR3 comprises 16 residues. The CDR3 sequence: CASSDNPGFANYGYTF. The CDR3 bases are TGTGCCAGCTCAGACAATCCAGGGTTTGCTAACTATGGCTACACCTTC.

CDR3 residues: CAITSTIYNEQFF. CDR3 nucleotides: TGTGCTATAACTAGCACTATCTACAATGAGCAGTTCTTC. The genes are TRBV30 and TRBJ2-1; a weak D match, TRBD2 (6 bases). The CDR3 covers 13 residues. Per the germline V gene, CDR1 is GTSNPN and CDR2 is SVGIG (reference sequence).

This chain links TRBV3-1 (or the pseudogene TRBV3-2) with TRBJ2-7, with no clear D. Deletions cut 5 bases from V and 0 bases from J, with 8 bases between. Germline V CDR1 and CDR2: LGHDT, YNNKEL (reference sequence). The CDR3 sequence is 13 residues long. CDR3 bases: TGTGCCAGCAGCGAAAATCCCTCCTACGAGCAGTACTTC. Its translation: CASSENPSYEQYF.

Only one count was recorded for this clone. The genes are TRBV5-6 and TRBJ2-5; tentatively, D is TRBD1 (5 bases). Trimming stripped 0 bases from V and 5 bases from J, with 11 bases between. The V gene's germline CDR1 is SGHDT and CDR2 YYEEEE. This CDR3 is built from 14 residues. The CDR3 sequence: CASSLVKGMETQYF. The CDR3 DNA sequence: TGTGCCAGCAGCTTGGTTAAGGGGATGGAGACCCAGTACTTC.